This section outlines one T cell receptor (beta chain) sequence together with its context. Per the germline V gene, CDR1 is SGDLS and CDR2 is YYNGEE. CDR3 size: 15 residues. V lost 5 bases, J lost 5 bases, and 16 bases lay in between. Methods used by the authors: The authors estimated nucleated cell counts from reference gene primer amplification. The repertoire was sequenced with immunoSEQ multiplex PCR; TCRdb's copy has only in-frame clones and lacks some. The DNA gave D and trimming, while V, J and clone size come from that table. Among some 390,000 clones listed, over 75% were seen once. This record belongs to a study of blood T cell repertoires in COVID-19.

This receptor was obtained from a woman aged 55 to 70 with COVID-19, enrolled during active disease. The chain is built from TRBV9 and TRBJ2-2, with D perhaps matching TRBD2 (7 bases). The sample comprised peripheral blood. The CDR3 DNA is TGTGCCAGCAGGCCCGCGGGGGCCCGGACCGGGGAGCTGTTTTTT. It encodes CASRPAGARTGELFF.